These T cell receptor beta chains were read from a single sample in a study of immune reconstitution after stem cell transplant in scleroderma. TCRdb passed the RT-PCR reads through MiXCR, listing each CDR3 protein once. The table shows about 730 distinct CDR3 sequences, with approximately 8.5% occurring only once. The specimen was taken before or after autologous hematopoietic stem cell transplantation (not recorded which). The receptors were sampled from a male donor with systemic sclerosis. CDR3s include the opening cysteine and the closing phenylalanine or tryptophan. A D gene is named only where the DNA matches it firmly. Expanded clones are given a class, and other clones once, few, many or no size at all.

j_gene	d_gene	abundance	v_gene	CDR3aa	CDR3nt
TRBJ2-2	.	medium-sized	TRBV29-1	CSANDRSWAGELFF	TGCAGCGCGAATGACAGGTCATGGGCCGGGGAGCTGTTTTTT
TRBJ1-1	.	medium-sized	TRBV7-3	CASSLKAGTEAFF	TGTGCCAGCAGCTTAAAGGCTGGCACTGAAGCTTTCTTT
TRBJ2-1	.	medium-sized	TRBV20-1	CSAREGGENEQFF	TGCAGTGCTAGAGAGGGGGGAGAAAATGAGCAGTTCTTC
TRBJ1-1	TRBD1	large	TRBV29-1	CSVRQGAHFAEAFF	TGCAGCGTGCGACAGGGGGCTCATTTCGCTGAAGCTTTCTTT
TRBJ2-3	TRBD2	medium-sized	TRBV5-1	CASSLSSGIRKDTQYF	TGCGCCAGCAGCTTGTCTAGCGGGATACGTAAAGATACGCAGTATTTT
TRBJ1-5	TRBD1	medium-sized	TRBV20-1	CSARVATGVHQPQHF	TGCAGTGCTAGAGTGGCTACAGGGGTTCACCAGCCCCAGCATTTT
TRBJ2-5	.	large	TRBV2	CASSAQMGQETQYF	TGTGCCAGCAGCGCCCAAATGGGCCAAGAGACCCAGTACTTC
TRBJ2-3	.	medium-sized	TRBV20-1	CSASIRSASSTDTQYF	TGCAGTGCTAGTATTAGATCAGCATCTAGCACAGATACGCAGTATTTT
TRBJ1-4	.	medium-sized	TRBV5-1	CASSASTNEKLFF	TGCGCCAGCAGCGCCAGTACCAATGAAAAACTGTTTTTT
TRBJ2-7	.	large	TRBV7-7	CASSPDVGTPGLGEQYF	TGTGCTAGCAGCCCTGATGTCGGGACCCCCGGATTGGGCGAGCAGTACTTC
TRBJ2-4	TRBD1	few	TRBV20-1	CSARWTGSSPLSLAKNIQYF	TGCAGTGCTAGGTGGACAGGGAGCTCCCCCCTCTCTTTAGCCAAAAACATTCAGTACTTC
TRBJ2-1	.	.	TRBV11-3	CASSLSPPGNEQFF	TGTGCCAGCAGCCTCAGTCCCCCGGGGAATGAGCAGTTCTTC
TRBJ2-3	TRBD1	large	TRBV7-9	CASSPAGTGRTDTQYF	TGTGCCAGCAGCCCAGCCGGGACAGGGAGAACAGATACGCAGTATTTT
TRBJ2-1	.	medium-sized	TRBV20-1	CSAPEGGASYNEQFF	TGCAGTGCCCCCGAGGGTGGGGCCTCCTACAATGAGCAGTTCTTC